These 8 T cell receptor beta chains came from one sample sequenced in a study of blood T cell repertoires in COVID-19. Repertoires were generated with immunoSEQ multiplex PCR, while TCRdb's copy carries only in-frame clones and drops some. Seen here are some 330,000 clones, 87% observed once, and the top ten hold 1.5% to 2%. Sequenced sample: PBMCs or T cells enriched from blood (not recorded which). Receptor source: a man aged 35-49 years in a cohort exposed to, infected with or recovered from COVID-19 (not recorded which).

The V gene is TRBV27, the J gene TRBJ2-1; D is perhaps TRBD2 (6 bases). The CDR3 totals 16 residues. V lost 3 bases to trimming and J lost 5 bases, with 17 bases between them. From germline, CDR1 is MNHEY and CDR2 SMNVEV (reference sequence). The CDR3 loop reads CASSFVSAGRDNEQFF. The CDR3 DNA sequence: TGTGCCAGCAGTTTTGTATCTGCGGGGCGAGACAATGAGCAGTTCTTC.

The CDR3 bases are TGTGCCAGCAGTAACAGGGGGCTAACGTTGTTTTTT. It encodes CASSNRGLTLFF. This sequence joins TRBV6-5 and TRBJ1-4; 9 nucleotides match TRBD1. V trimming: 5 bases; J trimming: 15 bases; junction bases outside the gene matches: 7. The CDR3 consists of 12 residues. Looked up from germline, CDR1 is MNHEY and CDR2 is SVGAGI.

The CDR3 coding sequence is TGTGCCAGCAGCCAAGATCAGAACTACGAGCAGTACTTC. It codes for CASSQDQNYEQYF. The genes are TRBV14 and TRBJ2-7; D not certain. V gave up 0 bases and J gave up 3 bases, with 6 bases separating them. The CDR3 has 13 amino acids. Germline V gives CDR1 SGHDN, CDR2 FVKESK.

This chain uses TRBV24-1 with TRBJ2-3; the D is unclear. The CDR3 is 14 amino acids. The V gene's germline CDR1 is KGHDR and CDR2 SFDVKD. Between the trimmed V and J ends, which lost 9 bases and 0 bases, there was a span of 12 bases. In DNA form, the CDR3 reads TGTGCCACCTACTCCGGTTATAGCACAGATACGCAGTATTTT. Translated, it gives CATYSGYSTDTQYF.

V and J are TRBV5-4 and TRBJ2-5; possibly TRBD1 for D (5 bases). The CDR3 length is 14 residues. V lost 0 bases and J 5 bases, leaving 11 bases between the germline ends. Per the germline V gene, CDR1 is SGHNT and CDR2 is YYREEE (reference sequence). The CDR3, as DNA: TGTGCCAGCAGCTTGGGACAGCTCGGGGAGACCCAGTACTTC. It codes for CASSLGQLGETQYF.

This clone appeared once. The J gene is TRBJ2-2, the V gene TRBV7-6; 9 bases are a match to TRBD2. The CDR3 has 15 amino acids. J gave up 4 bases and V 3 bases, and 3 bases lay outside the gene matches. CDR1 and CDR2 (germline): SGHVS, FNYEAQ. CDR3 residues: CASSFSGRGTGELFF. CDR3 sequence (DNA): TGTGCCAGCAGCTTTAGCGGGAGAGGCACCGGGGAGCTGTTTTTT.

The rearrangement uses TRBV7-9 and TRBJ1-1; 10 nucleotides match TRBD1. The CDR3 is 15 amino acids. The V gene's germline CDR1 is SEHNR and CDR2 FQNEAQ (reference sequence). The J segment lost 7 bases and the V segment lost 7 bases, leaving 12 bases of the junction unmatched. The CDR3 loop reads CASMGPGQGRGEAFF. The DNA for the CDR3 is TGTGCCAGCATGGGGCCGGGACAGGGGAGGGGTGAAGCTTTCTTT.

The chain joins TRBV7-9 to TRBJ1-3, with TRBD1 matching 8 bases. The CDR3 covers 14 residues. J gave up 0 bases and V 10 bases, and 5 bases lay outside the gene matches. In germline, CDR1 is SEHNR, CDR2 FQNEAQ (reference sequence). The DNA of the CDR3 is TGTGCCACCCGGACAGGGAGCTCTGGAAACACCATATATTTT. Protein product: CATRTGSSGNTIYF.